The T cell receptor beta chain under discussion was sequenced for a study of long-term antiretroviral therapy in people with HIV. Study-wide context: Some samples came about a decade before the 2015 immediate-ART recommendation, and these were the earliest.

Version v3.0 of the immunoSEQ assay ran at survey level. The protocol was immunoSEQ multiplex PCR, while the TCRdb copy is restricted to in-frame clones and leaves out a portion. The data show roughly 20,000 clones, 65% to 85% seen once. This clone was seen more than once but under ten times. Its antigen is still unknown. Findings of the study overall: Upon ART, diversity increased but remained lower than transplant donor controls.

The sample consisted of unsorted PBMCs, taken around 1.7 years before starting antiretroviral therapy. The receptor was derived from a woman aged 40 to 50 with HIV.

CDR3 DNA sequence: TGTGCCAGCAGTGAAGGACGCAATCAGCCCCAGCATTTT. Its protein is CASSEGRNQPQHF. The V and J genes are TRBV6-1 and TRBJ1-5; D is uncertain. In germline, CDR1 is MNHNS, CDR2 SASEGT. The CDR3 is 13 amino acids. The V and J ends lost 1 base and 2 bases respectively, with 3 bases between them.